Presented here are 3 T cell receptor beta chains from one specimen sequenced in a study of identifying expanded T cells in peripheral blood. The table came from immunoSEQ multiplex PCR; TCRdb's copy has only in-frame clones and leaves some out. The sample has over 85,000 clones, about 91% seen once; the top ten hold about 14%. The sample comprised blood. The receptors here all came from a person aged 18-70 years in good health.

This sequence joins TRBV6-1 and TRBJ1-1, with 11 bases matching TRBD1. CDR1 MNHNS and CDR2 SASEGT come from the germline V gene. Germline trimming cut 3 bases from V and 4 bases from J; bases unmatched to any gene: 4. The CDR3 runs to 15 residues. The CDR3: CASSDPGTGGTEAFF. The CDR3 region has the DNA TGTGCCAGCAGTGACCCCGGGACAGGGGGCACTGAAGCTTTCTTT.

V usage is TRBV10-2 and J usage is TRBJ2-7, with a possible D match to TRBD2 (6 bases). The CDR3 is made up of 16 amino acids. Trimming took 4 bases from V and 3 from J, leaving 19 bases between them. Germline CDR1 WSHSY, CDR2 SAAADI. CDR3 bases: TGCGCCAGCAGTGGACCGGAGGGTAGCGGCAGCTACGAGCAGTACTTC. Its translation is CASSGPEGSGSYEQYF.

This rearrangement joins TRBV5-1 to TRBJ1-1; D possibly corresponds to TRBD1 (5 bases). The CDR3 spans 15 residues. Trimming pared 0 bases from V and 2 bases from J, leaving 11 bases between. CDR1 is SGHRS and CDR2 is YFSETQ in the germline V gene. CDR3 protein: CASSLAGTGNTEAFF. The CDR3 coding sequence is TGCGCCAGCAGCTTGGCAGGGACGGGAAACACTGAAGCTTTCTTT.